This T cell receptor beta chain was sequenced during a study of tumor-infiltrating lymphocytes in primary liver carcinoma. Study summary: The study obtained roughly 3.5 to 7.13 million productive TCRbeta reads per sample, similar across tissue types. Points from the study as a whole: The top-250-clone fraction was significantly higher in tumors than in blood (p = 0.039). The study found tumor-adjacent and tumor-blood pairs overlapped less than tumor region pairs.

A constant-region primer served to make TCR beta cDNA from 500 to 550 ng total RNA. Slightly modified ARM-PCR with three nested multiplex PCR rounds yielded TCR beta libraries. Researchers ran the first two PCR rounds for roughly 11 cycles each with TRBV1-TRBV30 forward primers and a C-beta reverse primer. TCRdb itself ran the multiplex PCR reads through MiXCR, one entry per CDR3 protein. The sample has some 180,000 distinct CDR3 sequences; about 60% are singletons. V lost 0 bases and J 3 bases, leaving 10 bases between the germline ends. Germline CDR1 and CDR2: SGHRS and YFSETQ. The CDR3 has 15 residues. Blood RNA originated from unsorted whole blood, with germline DNA additionally extracted. Turning to this clonotype: Its antigen is not identified.

The material sequenced was peripheral blood. This sequence was found in a middle-aged man with primary liver carcinoma and hepatitis B virus infection. This chain uses TRBV5-1 with TRBJ2-1; possibly TRBD2 for D (5 bases). The CDR3 spells CASSLGPGIYNEQFF. As DNA, the CDR3 is TGCGCCAGCAGCTTGGGACCCGGGATCTACAATGAGCAGTTCTTC.